This T cell receptor beta chain was captured in a study of blood T cells in healthy people across ages. PCR was performed a second time for about 6 to 11 cycles using a sample-barcoded 5' primer and a J-beta primer mix. Each CDR3 protein gets one entry after TCRdb re-called the 5' RACE reads with MiXCR. The sample consists of fewer than 2 million distinct CDR3 sequences, about 39% of them appearing once. The CDR3 runs 14 residues. CDR1 is SGHTA and CDR2 is FQGTGA in the germline V gene. This clonotype came up a few times. At one of its ends the junction is not consistent with the germline gene, which may arise from a read error.

This clonotype was obtained from a human donor in good health. The chain has TRBV7-3 and TRBJ2-5, with 8 bases fitting TRBD1. What was sequenced was blood. This chain's CDR3 is CANSTTGDQETQYF. The CDR3, as DNA: TGTGCCAACAGCACGACAGGGGACCAAGAGACCCAGTACTTC.